This is a list of T cell receptor beta chains from one sample in a study of OX40 agonist ivuxolimab in advanced cancers. Measured with immunoSEQ multiplex PCR; TCRdb has only the in-frame clones, and not every one. Of about 20,000 clones in the sample, roughly 78% were seen once. The input for sequencing was CD4+ or CD8+ T cells sorted from blood, taken in a trial of the OX40 agonist ivuxolimab. These receptors all stem from an adult with an advanced solid tumor such as melanoma, head and neck, liver or kidney cancer. CDR3s leave out the opening cysteine and the closing phenylalanine or tryptophan. Each record gives: clone size, J gene, V gene, CDR3 length, D gene, CDR3 protein. D genes are given only for firm matches. Size is omitted from some rows. Given values are once, few, many or a class for expanded clones.

abundance: NA
j_gene: TRBJ2-5
v_gene: TRBV7-2
len: 12
d_gene: NA
CDR3aa: ASSSEIGRETQY

abundance: NA
j_gene: TRBJ1-1
v_gene: TRBV10-3
len: 11
d_gene: TRBD1
CDR3aa: AITRDSRTEAF

abundance: NA
j_gene: TRBJ2-1
v_gene: TRBV5-4
len: 13
d_gene: NA
CDR3aa: ASSPPPGGDNEQF

abundance: NA
j_gene: TRBJ2-1
v_gene: TRBV7-9
len: 9
d_gene: NA
CDR3aa: ASSPIDEQF

abundance: NA
j_gene: TRBJ2-7
v_gene: TRBV7-2
len: 13
d_gene: TRBD1
CDR3aa: ASSLSQGAPHEQY

abundance: NA
j_gene: TRBJ2-7
v_gene: TRBV10-3
len: 12
d_gene: NA
CDR3aa: ATNRGDLPTQQY

abundance: NA
j_gene: TRBJ1-3
v_gene: TRBV30
len: 13
d_gene: TRBD1
CDR3aa: AWRRGQSSGNTIY

abundance: NA
j_gene: TRBJ2-5
v_gene: TRBV5-8
len: 12
d_gene: NA
CDR3aa: ASSHLRGQETQY

abundance: NA
j_gene: TRBJ2-3
v_gene: TRBV4-2
len: 11
d_gene: NA
CDR3aa: ASSSLPSEEQY

abundance: NA
j_gene: TRBJ1-4
v_gene: TRBV5-4
len: 12
d_gene: TRBD1
CDR3aa: ASSLGGQLEKLF

abundance: NA
j_gene: TRBJ1-2
v_gene: TRBV7-9
len: 10
d_gene: TRBD1
CDR3aa: ASSLDRAGYT

abundance: few
j_gene: TRBJ1-1
v_gene: TRBV11-3
len: 12
d_gene: NA
CDR3aa: ASSLDGTNTEAF

abundance: NA
j_gene: TRBJ2-4
v_gene: TRBV7-2
len: 15
d_gene: NA
CDR3aa: ASPPPGRDWGKNIQY

abundance: NA
j_gene: TRBJ1-4
v_gene: TRBV29-1
len: 11
d_gene: NA
CDR3aa: SVDAGEREKLF

abundance: NA
j_gene: TRBJ1-3
v_gene: TRBV4-1
len: 12
d_gene: NA
CDR3aa: ASSPWTAGNTIY

abundance: NA
j_gene: TRBJ2-3
v_gene: TRBV6-5
len: 11
d_gene: NA
CDR3aa: ASRPLLGDTQY

abundance: few
j_gene: TRBJ2-5
v_gene: TRBV28
len: 15
d_gene: NA
CDR3aa: ASSKLIPGLMMETQY

abundance: NA
j_gene: TRBJ2-1
v_gene: TRBV9
len: 14
d_gene: TRBD1
CDR3aa: AGSVAGTGGSNEQF

abundance: NA
j_gene: TRBJ1-2
v_gene: TRBV7-2
len: 12
d_gene: NA
CDR3aa: ASSLPGRDMGYT

abundance: NA
j_gene: TRBJ2-7
v_gene: TRBV7-2
len: 11
d_gene: NA
CDR3aa: ASSQQNPYEQY

abundance: NA
j_gene: TRBJ1-2
v_gene: TRBV6-1
len: 9
d_gene: NA
CDR3aa: ASVSPRGYT

abundance: NA
j_gene: TRBJ1-6
v_gene: TRBV11-2
len: 14
d_gene: NA
CDR3aa: ASSLFSPGPNSPLH

abundance: NA
j_gene: TRBJ2-3
v_gene: TRBV27
len: 13
d_gene: NA
CDR3aa: ASSFGGWDTDTQY

abundance: NA
j_gene: TRBJ1-5
v_gene: TRBV6-6
len: 13
d_gene: TRBD1
CDR3aa: ASSDRGSGNQPQH

abundance: NA
j_gene: TRBJ2-3
v_gene: TRBV25-1
len: 9
d_gene: NA
CDR3aa: ASSPQGTQY

abundance: NA
j_gene: TRBJ1-1
v_gene: TRBV11-1
len: 12
d_gene: NA
CDR3aa: ASGGNLGNTEAF

abundance: once
j_gene: TRBJ2-7
v_gene: TRBV13
len: 13
d_gene: NA
CDR3aa: ASSPPGPTPYEQY

abundance: NA
j_gene: TRBJ1-3
v_gene: TRBV9
len: 16
d_gene: TRBD1
CDR3aa: ASSDRGGRSGGGNTIY

abundance: NA
j_gene: TRBJ2-5
v_gene: TRBV11-2
len: 14
d_gene: TRBD1
CDR3aa: ASSKYPPTGSETQY

abundance: few
j_gene: TRBJ2-1
v_gene: TRBV6-5
len: 13
d_gene: TRBD2
CDR3aa: ASSLTSGPYNEQF

abundance: NA
j_gene: TRBJ2-7
v_gene: TRBV7-6
len: 14
d_gene: NA
CDR3aa: ASSSPSGAGMGEQY

abundance: NA
j_gene: TRBJ1-5
v_gene: TRBV6-5
len: 12
d_gene: NA
CDR3aa: ASSPGTSNQPQH

abundance: NA
j_gene: TRBJ2-5
v_gene: TRBV9
len: 13
d_gene: NA
CDR3aa: ASSPTTGRKETQY

abundance: NA
j_gene: TRBJ1-4
v_gene: TRBV2
len: 14
d_gene: TRBD1
CDR3aa: ASSLYQQGGDEKLF

abundance: NA
j_gene: TRBJ2-3
v_gene: TRBV9
len: 12
d_gene: NA
CDR3aa: ASSVKSSADTQY

abundance: NA
j_gene: TRBJ2-2
v_gene: TRBV29-1
len: 9
d_gene: NA
CDR3aa: SVGHTGELF

abundance: NA
j_gene: TRBJ1-4
v_gene: TRBV5-1
len: 13
d_gene: TRBD1
CDR3aa: ASRKWTGLNEKLF

abundance: NA
j_gene: TRBJ2-2
v_gene: TRBV28
len: 9
d_gene: NA
CDR3aa: AAQGTGELF

abundance: NA
j_gene: TRBJ2-3
v_gene: TRBV18
len: 15
d_gene: NA
CDR3aa: ASSPAIGHTSTDTQY

abundance: NA
j_gene: TRBJ1-1
v_gene: TRBV19
len: 14
d_gene: NA
CDR3aa: ASTDTGGGSNTEAF

abundance: NA
j_gene: TRBJ1-5
v_gene: TRBV10-1
len: 13
d_gene: NA
CDR3aa: ASPPPGRNNQPQH

abundance: NA
j_gene: TRBJ1-2
v_gene: TRBV14
len: 12
d_gene: NA
CDR3aa: ASSRMTVNYGYT

abundance: NA
j_gene: TRBJ2-4
v_gene: TRBV29-1
len: 10
d_gene: NA
CDR3aa: SVEWGKNIQY

abundance: NA
j_gene: TRBJ1-5
v_gene: TRBV30
len: 11
d_gene: NA
CDR3aa: AWSTRSNQPQH

abundance: NA
j_gene: TRBJ2-5
v_gene: TRBV7-7
len: 13
d_gene: TRBD1
CDR3aa: ASSFRTGGGETQY

abundance: medium-sized
j_gene: TRBJ1-1
v_gene: TRBV6-5
len: 14
d_gene: TRBD1
CDR3aa: ASSYGGGTGRTEAF

abundance: NA
j_gene: TRBJ2-5
v_gene: TRBV14
len: 14
d_gene: NA
CDR3aa: ASSQGRQSFRETQY

abundance: NA
j_gene: TRBJ1-6
v_gene: TRBV19
len: 13
d_gene: TRBD1
CDR3aa: ASSYLGQGDSPLH

abundance: few
j_gene: TRBJ1-1
v_gene: TRBV30
len: 13
d_gene: NA
CDR3aa: AWSVLRRVRDEAF

abundance: NA
j_gene: TRBJ1-2
v_gene: TRBV2
len: 10
d_gene: TRBD1
CDR3aa: ATDRVDDGYT

abundance: NA
j_gene: TRBJ1-2
v_gene: TRBV4-2
len: 11
d_gene: NA
CDR3aa: ASSRSGADGYT

abundance: NA
j_gene: TRBJ2-7
v_gene: TRBV7-2
len: 10
d_gene: NA
CDR3aa: ASSPHPYEQY

abundance: few
j_gene: TRBJ1-2
v_gene: TRBV7-9
len: 14
d_gene: NA
CDR3aa: ASSLNDSPHNYGYT

abundance: NA
j_gene: TRBJ1-1
v_gene: TRBV7-2
len: 9
d_gene: TRBD1
CDR3aa: ASSLTGTAF

abundance: NA
j_gene: TRBJ1-6
v_gene: TRBV7-6
len: 11
d_gene: NA
CDR3aa: ASSLANNSPLH